The T cell receptor beta chain under discussion was sequenced for a study of blood T cell repertoires in COVID-19. The assay was immunoSEQ multiplex PCR, and TCRdb's table has in-frame clones only and misses some. In the table there are fewer than 250,000 clones, under 90% of which are singletons. V trimming: 4 bases; J trimming: 3 bases; junction bases outside the gene matches: 8. Germline CDR1 and CDR2: MDHEN and SYDVKM. The CDR3 runs 15 residues. The genes are TRBV28 and TRBJ2-7; 8 nucleotides match TRBD1. This receptor was obtained from a woman in her forties with active or convalescent COVID-19. Sequences were obtained from peripheral blood. CDR3 in DNA: TGTGCCAGCAGTTGGGGGGACAGGAGACTCTACGAGCAGTACTTC. Translation: CASSWGDRRLYEQYF.